These T cell receptor beta chains were read from a single sample in a study of response to subunit inactivated influenza vaccine. TCRdb reprocessed the RT-PCR reads via MiXCR and lists one record per CDR3 protein. The sample lists 650,000 to 850,000 distinct CDR3 sequences, about 14% occurring once. This specimen was PBMCs from blood, taken around 15 days before vaccination. These receptors were collected from a man over 45 who received an inactivated influenza vaccine. Each CDR3 is given without its conserved first and last residue.

V gene	J gene	CDR3 protein
TRBV27	TRBJ1-2	ASSPRVGNYGYT
TRBV6-5	TRBJ2-2	ASSYVGGATGELF
TRBV7-3	TRBJ1-1	ASSPTSGTGGTEAF
TRBV6-2/TRBV6-3	TRBJ1-5	ASSRGANQPQH
TRBV28	TRBJ2-3	ASSLRGAGDTQY
TRBV11-2	TRBJ2-5	ASSIVTSGRWETQY
TRBV5-1	TRBJ2-2	ASSDTGAHTGELF
TRBV5-8	TRBJ2-5	ASSFRASGRETQY
TRBV15	TRBJ2-1	ATSRRTSGSYNEQF
TRBV2	TRBJ2-3	ASTGMGDTQY
TRBV6-4	TRBJ1-5	ASSAHTDQPQH
TRBV5-4	TRBJ2-5	ASSPGGSSKGTQY
TRBV7-9	TRBJ2-7	ASSLVGQAYEQY
TRBV6-5	TRBJ1-6	ASSYSDLGSPLH
TRBV4-1	TRBJ2-7	ASSKFEAGEYSYEQY
TRBV6-1	TRBJ1-3	ASSRTWTPGPGNTIY
TRBV4-3	TRBJ1-6	ASSPGTQSSYNSPLH
TRBV28	TRBJ2-1	ASSFPGGKLNEQF
TRBV20-1	TRBJ1-1	SARDTGWVTEAF
TRBV5-1	TRBJ2-7	ASSWYPGTSTYEQY
TRBV6-2/TRBV6-3	TRBJ2-1	ASSYSLDRGPYEQF
TRBV5-1	TRBJ2-3	ASRPTGQGTDTQY
TRBV29-1	TRBJ2-1	SVVTLGGSRGEQF